The T cell receptor beta chain under discussion was sequenced for a study of T cell responses to AZD1222 COVID-19 vaccine. Study background: Whether given at about 4 or about 12 weeks, second doses were pooled.

The study, taken as a whole, reports: Spike-wide vaccine-associated CD4 TCRs dominated at 160-218 and 743-854. Repertoire sampling was restricted to post-peak T cell response timepoints.

CDR1 and CDR2 (germline): LGHNA, YSLEER. V lost 0 bases to trimming and J lost 2 bases; unmatched junction nucleotides: 5. CDR3 length equals 18 residues. In regard to this clone: Antigen specificity is unknown.

The assay was immunoSEQ multiplex PCR, and TCRdb's table has in-frame clones only and misses some. The table has approximately 190,000 clones, about 92% seen once. The chain uses TRBV4-3 and TRBJ2-2; 11 bases are shared with TRBD2. The specimen comprised peripheral blood, sampled on day 0 of AZD1222 vaccination. The receptor's source is an adult in good health. CDR3 protein: CASSQETLAGDNTGELFF. The DNA of the CDR3 is TGCGCCAGCAGCCAAGAGACACTAGCGGGGGACAACACCGGGGAGCTGTTTTTT.